This T cell receptor beta chain is drawn from a study of T-cell reconstitution after alpha-beta-depleted transplantation in children. This clonotype was counted only a few times. Antigen specificity is unknown. As it was prepared, the TCRbeta library received unique molecular identifiers. TCRdb re-analysed the PCR reads in MiXCR, keeping a single row per CDR3 protein. The table lists approximately 300,000 distinct CDR3 sequences, roughly 8.2% of them singletons. Findings of the study overall: Surviving recipient cells, namely T cells and thymic progenitors, were the source of high day-60 TCRbeta diversity in some patients. Reports say that about two months after transplant, the alpha-beta T cells came out of several hundred graft clones that had expanded. From newly produced T cells came most of the T-cell counts and diversity one year after transplant.

Between the trimmed V and J ends, which lost 5 bases and 8 bases, there was a span of 15 bases. The CDR3 loop spans 13 amino acids. The clonotype comes from a female patient aged 2 to 10 who had a stem cell transplant for Fanconi anemia, so the T cells may come from the graft donor. Specimen: peripheral blood, collected 360 days after TCRalphabeta/CD19-depleted stem cell transplant. The chain joins TRBV12-3 or TRBV12-4 to TRBJ1-2; no definite D call. The chain's CDR3 is CASSGVGIHGYTF. The CDR3 bases are TGTGCCAGCAGTGGGGTGGGGATCCACGGCTACACCTTC.